The 12 T cell receptor beta chains presented below share a single source sample, sequenced in a study of OX40 agonist ivuxolimab in advanced cancers. The method was immunoSEQ multiplex PCR; TCRdb's version includes in-frame clones alone and lacks a portion of them. Of more than 65,000 clones in the sample, around 80% were seen once. Specimen: CD4+ or CD8+ T cells sorted from blood, collected in a trial of the OX40 agonist ivuxolimab. All receptors derive from an adult with an advanced solid tumor such as melanoma, head and neck, liver or kidney cancer.

This clone was counted only a few times. The rearrangement uses TRBV27 and TRBJ1-1; 10 bases are shared with TRBD1. This CDR3 region has 18 residues. The trim removed 6 bases at V and 1 base at J, leaving 14 bases unmatched. The germline CDR1 and CDR2 sequences are MNHEY and SMNVEV (reference sequence). CDR3 residues: CASSSLGGTGAENTEAFF. The DNA for the CDR3 is TGTGCCAGCAGCTCTTTGGGAGGGACAGGGGCGGAGAACACTGAAGCTTTCTTT.

A word on this clone: This sample includes further DNA sequences coding for the same CDR3. The rearrangement uses TRBV18 and TRBJ2-5, with D unresolved. This CDR3 spans 12 amino acids. Germline loops: CDR1 KGHSH, CDR2 LQKENI. Deletions cut 2 bases from V and 2 bases from J, with 3 bases between. CDR3 nucleotides: TGTGCCAGCTCACCAGGGCAAGAGACCCAGTACTTC. Translating gives CASSPGQETQYF.

The chain has TRBV11-3 and TRBJ2-3; D may be TRBD2 (5 bases). The ends were cut back, 6 bases at V and 1 base at J, with 5 bases in the middle. Germline CDR1 and CDR2: SGHNT and YENEEA. The CDR3 is made up of 12 amino acids. CDR3 in DNA: TGTGCCAGCAGTAGCGGCACAGATACGCAGTATTTT. Protein sequence: CASSSGTDTQYF.

This clone came up a few times. The chain has TRBV5-1 and TRBJ2-3; 7 nucleotides match TRBD2. CDR1 SGHRS and CDR2 YFSETQ come from the germline V gene. V shed 3 bases, J shed 6 bases, and the junction held 16 bases outside the gene matches. CDR3 size: 17 residues. The CDR3 loop is CASSWGASGRREDTQYF. The CDR3 DNA reads as TGCGCCAGCAGCTGGGGAGCTAGCGGTAGGCGTGAGGATACGCAGTATTTT.

This chain uses TRBV27 with TRBJ1-1; the D is unclear. Germline V CDR1 and CDR2: MNHEY, SMNVEV (reference sequence). V shed 2 bases and J shed 0 bases, with 7 bases lying between them. This CDR3 has 14 residues. The CDR3 DNA is TGTGCCAGCAGTTTACGGCCGATGAACACTGAAGCTTTCTTT. Protein sequence: CASSLRPMNTEAFF.

The chain has TRBV28 and TRBJ1-5, with a possible D match to TRBD1 (5 bases). Germline values: CDR1 MDHEN, CDR2 SYDVKM. The CDR3 is made up of 15 amino acids. The V gene lost 10 bases and the J gene lost 0 bases, with 16 bases spanning the gap. Here the CDR3 DNA reads TGTGCCACCACTAACCGGGGGGTTAGCAATCAGCCCCAGCATTTT. This gives the protein CATTNRGVSNQPQHF.

The V and J genes are TRBV5-1 and TRBJ2-7, with 12 bases that match TRBD2. The CDR3 sequence is 17 residues long. The V gene's germline CDR1 is SGHRS and CDR2 YFSETQ. Trimming cost V 4 bases and J 0 bases; bases outside gene matches: 8. CDR3 DNA sequence: TGCGCCAGCAGCAGACTAGCGGGAGACTCAAGCTCCTACGAGCAGTACTTC. Its protein product is CASSRLAGDSSSYEQYF.

The gene calls are TRBV6-1 and TRBJ2-1, with D unclear. The ends were cut back, 0 bases at V and 4 bases at J, with 13 bases in the middle. The CDR3 is 16 residues long. Germline CDR1 reads MNHNS; CDR2 reads SASEGT. The CDR3 reads CASSEAWSGSYNEQFF. CDR3 nucleotides: TGTGCCAGCAGTGAAGCTTGGTCAGGATCTTACAATGAGCAGTTCTTC.

This clone appeared a single time. The chain joins TRBV5-6 to TRBJ2-7; 9 nucleotides agree with TRBD2. The ends lost 2 bases at V and 3 bases at J; junction bases unmatched: 3. The germline CDR1 and CDR2 sequences are SGHDT and YYEEEE. CDR3 length: 14 residues. CDR3: CASSFRTSDYEQYF. CDR3 sequence (DNA): TGTGCCAGCAGCTTCAGGACTAGCGACTACGAGCAGTACTTC. The whole variable domain, filled in from reference TRBV5-6 and TRBJ2-7, reads DAGVTQSPTHLIKTRGQQVTLRCSPKSGHDTVSWYQQALGQGPQFIFQYYEEEERQRGNFPDRFSGHQFPNYSSELNVNALLLGDSALYLCASSFRTSDYEQYFGPGTRLTVT.

The chain uses TRBV5-4 and TRBJ2-5; 11 bases match TRBD2. From germline, CDR1 is SGHNT and CDR2 YYREEE (reference sequence). Trimming took 4 bases from V and 5 from J; bases not matched to a gene: 10. CDR3 length equals 16 residues. The CDR3 is CASSITSGGLRETQYF. As DNA, the CDR3 is TGTGCCAGCAGCATCACTAGCGGGGGTTTAAGGGAGACCCAGTACTTC.

This clone came up once. The chain couples TRBV9 to TRBJ1-3; 7 nucleotides agree with TRBD1. V gave up 0 bases and J gave up 7 bases; unmatched junction bases: 7. CDR1 and CDR2 from the germline V gene are SGDLS and YYNGEE. This CDR3 has 15 amino acids. Here the CDR3 DNA reads TGTGCCAGCAGCGTAGCTCAGGGGGGGCTGAACACCATATATTTT. As protein: CASSVAQGGLNTIYF.

V and J are TRBV11-2 and TRBJ1-1; D uncertain. CDR1 and CDR2 from the germline V gene are SGHAT and FQNNGV. This CDR3 has 14 residues. Trimming shortened V by 2 bases and J by 2 bases, and 9 bases separated the two germline ends. CDR3 sequence: CASSLPPENTEAFF. The DNA for the CDR3 is TGTGCCAGCAGCTTACCCCCAGAAAACACTGAAGCTTTCTTT.